These T cell receptor beta chains were read from a single sample in a study of T cell repertoires in cytomegalovirus infection. Antigen specificity for these receptors is unknown. Via MiXCR, TCRdb re-called the reads, giving one row per CDR3 protein. The repertoire includes about 110,000 distinct CDR3 sequences, around 40% of them detected once, and roughly 74% sits in the top ten. The source was CD8+ T cells from cultured PBMCs, collected from culture after CMV antigen stimulation. These receptor sequences come from a human donor in good health (CMV status not recorded). Some clones in this sample may be carry-over from other donors' samples. Each CDR3 is given with its conserved first and last residue. Fields, in order: J gene, D gene, V gene, clone size, CDR3 protein, CDR3 DNA. A D gene is named only where the DNA matches it firmly. Clone size is stated in some rows and not others, as once, few, many or a class when expanded.

J: TRBJ2-5
D: TRBD2
V: TRBV12-3/TRBV12-4
size: many
CDR3: CASSSSSGTSLETQYF
DNA: TGTGCCAGCAGTTCCTCTTCAGGGACTAGCCTGGAGACCCAGTACTTC

J: TRBJ2-3
D: NA
V: TRBV27
size: once
CDR3: CASRTGTDTQYF
DNA: TGTGCCAGCAGAACAGGCACAGATACGCAGTATTTT

J: TRBJ2-1
D: TRBD2
V: TRBV7-9
size: few
CDR3: CASSSRTSGTNEQFF
DNA: TGTGCCAGCAGCTCGAGGACTAGCGGGACCAATGAGCAGTTCTTC

J: TRBJ2-5
D: NA
V: TRBV28
size: many
CDR3: CASSSSPVPETQYF
DNA: TGTGCCAGCAGTTCTTCCCCCGTTCCCGAGACCCAGTACTTC

J: TRBJ2-1
D: NA
V: TRBV7-9
size: few
CDR3: CASSTGPSTVNEQFF
DNA: TGTGCCAGCAGCACCGGCCCTAGCACAGTAAATGAGCAGTTCTTC

J: TRBJ2-7
D: NA
V: TRBV7-3
size: NA
CDR3: CASSGRDHSYEQYF
DNA: TGTGCCAGCAGCGGCAGGGACCACTCCTACGAGCAGTACTTC

J: TRBJ2-6
D: NA
V: TRBV6-2/TRBV6-3
size: NA
CDR3: CASSYWQDSGANVLTF
DNA: TGTGCCAGCAGTTACTGGCAGGACTCTGGGGCCAACGTCCTGACTTTC

J: TRBJ2-7
D: NA
V: TRBV12-3/TRBV12-4
size: NA
CDR3: CASSSAWGALYEQYF
DNA: TGTGCCAGCAGCTCCGCGTGGGGGGCTCTCTACGAGCAGTACTTC

J: TRBJ1-1
D: NA
V: TRBV27
size: NA
CDR3: CASSLQALNTEAFF
DNA: TGTGCCAGCAGTTTACAGGCCCTGAACACTGAAGCTTTCTTT

J: TRBJ1-2
D: NA
V: TRBV20-1
size: NA
CDR3: CSAGPVQARDYGYTF
DNA: TGCAGTGCTGGACCGGTGCAGGCCAGAGACTATGGCTACACCTTC

J: TRBJ2-1
D: TRBD2
V: TRBV7-6
size: few
CDR3: CASSLVGLAGGLNEQFF
DNA: TGTGCCAGCAGCTTAGTGGGGCTAGCGGGGGGATTAAATGAGCAGTTCTTC

J: TRBJ2-7
D: TRBD1
V: TRBV4-1
size: NA
CDR3: CASSQDRSSSYEQYF
DNA: TGCGCCAGCAGCCAGGACAGGTCCAGCTCCTACGAGCAGTACTTC

J: TRBJ2-1
D: NA
V: TRBV2
size: NA
CDR3: CASSEALDTFYNEQFF
DNA: TGTGCCAGCAGTGAAGCTTTGGACACCTTTTACAATGAGCAGTTCTTC

J: TRBJ2-3
D: NA
V: TRBV29-1
size: NA
CDR3: CSVDYSSTDTQYF
DNA: TGCAGCGTTGATTACTCTAGCACAGATACGCAGTATTTT

J: TRBJ2-5
D: NA
V: TRBV12-3/TRBV12-4
size: few
CDR3: CATSPGAAGRGETQYF
DNA: TGTGCCACCTCCCCCGGGGCGGCGGGGCGCGGGGAGACCCAGTACTTC

J: TRBJ2-3
D: TRBD1
V: TRBV19
size: NA
CDR3: CASSWTGPDTQYF
DNA: TGTGCCAGTAGTTGGACAGGACCAGATACGCAGTATTTT

J: TRBJ2-1
D: TRBD2
V: TRBV15
size: few
CDR3: CATSRGLAGGHNEQFF
DNA: TGTGCCACCAGCAGGGGACTAGCGGGGGGGCACAATGAGCAGTTCTTC

J: TRBJ1-2
D: NA
V: TRBV7-2
size: few
CDR3: CASSLSETGNYGYTF
DNA: TGTGCCAGCAGCTTATCAGAGACGGGCAACTATGGCTACACCTTC

J: TRBJ1-5
D: NA
V: TRBV12-3/TRBV12-4
size: NA
CDR3: CASAGDENQPQHF
DNA: TGTGCCAGCGCGGGAGATGAGAATCAGCCCCAGCATTTT

J: TRBJ2-1
D: NA
V: TRBV7-3
size: few
CDR3: CASSWSGTNYNEQFF
DNA: TGTGCCAGCAGCTGGTCAGGGACAAATTACAATGAGCAGTTCTTC

J: TRBJ2-7
D: NA
V: TRBV9
size: NA
CDR3: CASSVGPDYADEQYF
DNA: TGTGCCAGCAGCGTAGGCCCCGATTACGCTGACGAGCAGTACTTC

J: TRBJ2-1
D: NA
V: TRBV5-5
size: few
CDR3: CASTTEGGSYNEQFF
DNA: TGTGCCAGCACCACGGAAGGGGGTTCCTACAATGAGCAGTTCTTC

J: TRBJ1-2
D: TRBD1
V: TRBV6-5
size: NA
CDR3: CASFSRDRDFRGYTF
DNA: TGTGCCAGTTTTTCCCGGGACAGGGACTTTAGGGGCTACACCTTC

J: TRBJ2-7
D: TRBD1
V: TRBV5-1
size: NA
CDR3: CASSPWDSYEQYF
DNA: TGCGCCAGCAGCCCATGGGACAGCTACGAGCAGTACTTC

J: TRBJ2-5
D: TRBD2
V: TRBV20-1
size: NA
CDR3: CSVKSGEYQETQYF
DNA: TGCAGTGTCAAAAGCGGGGAGTACCAAGAGACCCAGTACTTC

J: TRBJ2-4
D: NA
V: TRBV12-3/TRBV12-4
size: few
CDR3: CASKLGGMGGNIQYF
DNA: TGTGCCAGCAAACTGGGGGGAATGGGTGGAAACATTCAGTACTTC

J: TRBJ2-1
D: TRBD2
V: TRBV12-3/TRBV12-4
size: NA
CDR3: CASSLDSGARIGQFF
DNA: TGTGCCAGCAGTTTAGATAGCGGGGCAAGAATAGGGCAGTTCTTC

J: TRBJ2-1
D: TRBD2
V: TRBV5-1
size: many
CDR3: CASSLGAGGAYNEQFF
DNA: TGCGCCAGCAGCTTGGGAGCGGGGGGCGCCTACAATGAGCAGTTCTTC

J: TRBJ2-1
D: NA
V: TRBV6-5
size: NA
CDR3: CASSYSQGSYNEQFF
DNA: TGTGCCAGCAGTTACTCGCAGGGGTCCTACAATGAGCAGTTCTTC

J: TRBJ1-2
D: TRBD1
V: TRBV19
size: NA
CDR3: CATREGAVGYTF
DNA: TGTGCCACCCGAGAGGGGGCGGTTGGCTACACCTTC

J: TRBJ2-1
D: NA
V: TRBV6-1
size: NA
CDR3: CASSMDLVGNEQFF
DNA: TGTGCCAGCAGTATGGACCTCGTGGGGAATGAGCAGTTCTTC

J: TRBJ1-1
D: NA
V: TRBV20-1
size: NA
CDR3: CSARVPTGTEAFF
DNA: TGCAGTGCTAGGGTTCCAACGGGCACTGAAGCTTTCTTT

J: TRBJ2-1
D: NA
V: TRBV11-3
size: NA
CDR3: CASSPRLVAYNEQFF
DNA: TGTGCCAGCAGCCCCCGGTTGGTAGCTTACAATGAGCAGTTCTTC

J: TRBJ2-5
D: TRBD1
V: TRBV9
size: few
CDR3: CASSVVQGAVETQYF
DNA: TGTGCCAGCAGCGTAGTCCAGGGGGCCGTAGAGACCCAGTACTTC

J: TRBJ2-2
D: NA
V: TRBV10-3
size: NA
CDR3: CATLDKNTGELFF
DNA: TGTGCCACCCTAGACAAGAACACCGGGGAGCTGTTTTTT

J: TRBJ1-2
D: NA
V: TRBV3-1
size: NA
CDR3: CASKTAPGGYTF
DNA: TGTGCCAGCAAGACAGCTCCGGGGGGCTACACCTTC

J: TRBJ2-7
D: NA
V: TRBV19
size: NA
CDR3: CASAWGARINEQYF
DNA: TGTGCCAGCGCCTGGGGGGCGCGGATCAACGAGCAGTACTTC

J: TRBJ2-4
D: NA
V: TRBV11-2
size: few
CDR3: CASSPGGGPMDIQYF
DNA: TGTGCCAGCAGCCCAGGGGGGGGCCCGATGGACATTCAGTACTTC

J: TRBJ2-1
D: NA
V: TRBV6-1
size: many
CDR3: CASRPQAVNEQFF
DNA: TGTGCCAGCAGACCACAGGCGGTAAATGAGCAGTTCTTC

J: TRBJ1-1
D: TRBD1
V: TRBV27
size: NA
CDR3: CASSGQGASYTEAFF
DNA: TGTGCCAGCAGCGGACAGGGAGCTTCGTACACTGAAGCTTTCTTT

J: TRBJ2-3
D: TRBD1
V: TRBV7-9
size: NA
CDR3: CASSLGQGTSDTQYF
DNA: TGTGCCAGCAGCTTAGGACAGGGGACGTCAGATACGCAGTATTTT

J: TRBJ1-2
D: TRBD1
V: TRBV6-5
size: many
CDR3: CASRTEGQTSNYGYTF
DNA: TGTGCCAGCAGGACAGAGGGACAGACTTCCAACTATGGCTACACCTTC

J: TRBJ2-5
D: NA
V: TRBV4-2
size: NA
CDR3: CASSQSPGLRSKRTQYF
DNA: TGTGCCAGCAGCCAATCCCCGGGACTTCGGAGCAAGAGAACCCAGTACTTC

J: TRBJ2-7
D: TRBD2
V: TRBV7-2
size: NA
CDR3: CASSLGLAVPEQYF
DNA: TGTGCCAGCAGCTTGGGACTAGCGGTCCCCGAGCAGTACTTC

J: TRBJ2-1
D: TRBD2
V: TRBV7-9
size: NA
CDR3: CASSSREGANNEQFF
DNA: TGTGCCAGCAGCTCTCGGGAGGGAGCGAACAATGAGCAGTTCTTC

J: TRBJ1-5
D: NA
V: TRBV4-1
size: NA
CDR3: CASSQAGAGSNQPQHF
DNA: TGCGCCAGCAGCCAAGCGGGGGCGGGCAGCAATCAGCCCCAGCATTTT

J: TRBJ2-7
D: TRBD2
V: TRBV7-8
size: many
CDR3: CASSGGELAGEYEQYF
DNA: TGTGCCAGCAGCGGGGGAGAGCTAGCGGGGGAGTACGAGCAGTACTTC

J: TRBJ1-2
D: NA
V: TRBV7-9
size: NA
CDR3: CASSLGFGDTF
DNA: TGTGCCAGCAGCTTAGGGTTCGGAGACACCTTC

J: TRBJ2-7
D: NA
V: TRBV12-3/TRBV12-4
size: NA
CDR3: CASSLARGRDEQYF
DNA: TGTGCCAGCAGTTTAGCGCGGGGTCGGGACGAGCAGTACTTC